The clone carrying this T cell receptor (beta chain) was seen a few times. Arm-PCR of CDR3 regions and iRepertoire HTBI primers were used to build TCR beta libraries. TCRdb redid the calling of the multiplex PCR reads with MiXCR, one entry per CDR3 protein. The sample consists of hundreds of thousands of distinct CDR3 sequences, about 14% of them appearing once. V lost 4 bases and J lost 5, with 14 bases in between. The CDR3 has 14 residues. Germline CDR1 and CDR2: SGDLS and YYNGEE. Time point specified: newly diagnosed GD, antithyroid drugs for less than 3 months. PBMC-extracted RNA yielded the TCR library. The sample comes from a study of regulatory T cells in long-lasting Graves disease. These data were also reused for a study on T cells in Graves' hyperthyroidism and ophthalmopathy. That publication notes: A lack of ophthalmopathy progression within 18 months defined stable Graves' hyperthyroidism. In blood, most of the thyroid clonotypes expanded above 0.001 were also present.

The chain uses TRBV9 and TRBJ2-3; TRBD2 is a possible D gene (5 bases). The receptor's source is a man younger than 40 with Graves disease. The sequencing here drew on peripheral blood mononuclear cells (PBMCs), taken at new diagnosis, from a patient treated with antithyroid drugs. CDR3 residues: CASSPFDAGDTQYF. The CDR3 bases are TGTGCCAGCAGCCCTTTTGATGCGGGAGATACGCAGTATTTT.